This T cell receptor (beta chain) was documented in a study of monozygotic twins with inflammatory bowel disease. Investigators pulled total RNA out of whole blood and did not sort T cells. Germline CDR1 and CDR2: SGHRS and YFSETQ. The CDR3 spans 16 residues. The TCR libraries each used total RNA (around 4,000 ng per library). Using eight separate reactions per sample, the authors generated cDNA. The template-switching step introduced UMIs that carried a 6-nucleotide sample barcode. TCRdb reprocessed the 5' RACE reads; each CDR3 protein has one entry and no DNA is given. This repertoire comprises over 150,000 distinct CDR3 sequences; its ten largest clones make up 2.5% to 3%.

V gene TRBV5-1 combines with J gene TRBJ2-1. The sequence was collected from a human donor with ulcerative colitis or Crohn's disease, or a healthy co-twin of an affected twin (not recorded which). The sample was blood. This CDR3 reads CASSLGGTRMNNEQFF. The full variable domain, with the rest looked up from reference TRBV5-1 and TRBJ2-1, is KAGVTQTPRYLIKTRGQQVTLSCSPISGHRSVSWYQQTPGQGLQFLFEYFSETQRNKGNFPGRFSGRQFSNSRSEMNVSTLELGDSALYLCASSLGGTRMNNEQFFGPGTRLTVL.